This TCR beta chain was found in a study of blood T cell repertoires in COVID-19 (dated by TCRdb to 2020 to 2021). Study-wide context: The collaborator samples originated in the United States, Italy and Spain and spanned the acute and convalescent phases of COVID-19. The material from the prospective study consisted of cDNA or gDNA derived from T cells, B-cell-depleted T cells, or PBMCs. Deeply sampled blood TCRbeta repertoires from subjects exposed to, actively infected with, or recovered from COVID-19 were included in the dataset. A freely available public database, intended as a resource for researchers studying the immune response to SARS-CoV-2, is where the repertoires were released. Samples were obtained from the ongoing ImmuneRACE study (first 160 participants) and from approximately 1,200 subjects provided by 6 global collaborators. Sample metadata almost always included a de-identified subject ID, COVID-19 status, age in years and sex. Where available, HLA class I and class II types were obtained from metadata supplied by the sample provider rather than from assay-based typing. General findings and caveats noted by the study authors: How much clinical and demographic metadata was included differed by source and by participant, and the metadata was provided uncurated.

TCRbeta CDR3 regions were amplified from genomic DNA using the immunoSEQ Assay, a bias-controlled multiplex PCR. As for the original processing: The number of nucleated cells in each sample was estimated by amplification of reference gene primers within the assay. Sequence reads were collapsed and filtered to measure the absolute abundance of every unique TCRbeta CDR3 rearrangement. For each sample, productive Simpson clonality was calculated as the square root of Simpson's diversity index over productive rearrangements. TCRdb holds this immuneACCESS table with in-frame rearrangements only. Some clones are missing; in checked studies, unresolved V genes explain under half, and the rest has no known cause. The DNA gave D and trimming, while V, J and clone size come from that table. Within this sample are over 150,000 clones, with 70% to 90% of them counted one time only. The leading ten clones occupy roughly 1% of the sample.

Whole blood was collected in K2EDTA tubes by collaborating institutions according to the institutions' own protocols. For TCRbeta analysis, collaborator samples were shipped as frozen whole blood, as isolated PBMCs, or as DNA extracted from either sample type. The junction shows trimming of 5 bases on V and 7 bases on J, and the gene matches do not reach 1 base of it. The CDR3 covers 12 residues, taking in both the cysteine and the phenylalanine. The kept DNA is CDR3 alone, 36 bases in frame from the first base. The germline V gene encodes CDR1 MDHEN and CDR2 SYDVKM. A remark on this clone: It has no known antigen specificity. The record has no base qualities; no much larger clone is one base away.

The specimen was peripheral blood. Here the chain combines TRBV28 and TRBJ1-3, with 8 bases in between that match TRBD1. The source is a man aged 40-50 years with acute or convalescent COVID-19. The DNA sequence reads TGTGCCAGCAGTGGACAGGGTAACACCATATATTTT. Its product reads: CASSGQGNTIYF.